This TCR beta chain stems from a study of radiation and T cells in renal cell carcinoma. Time point noted: blood 4 weeks post-SBRT, at nephrectomy. Treatment defined: 15 Gy SBRT to primary tumor, nephrectomy 4 weeks later. Method: immunoSEQ multiplex PCR; TCRdb's copy keeps in-frame clones and lacks some. The table shows some 150,000 clones, with 70% to 90% occurring only once. The sequenced sample was blood, obtained from a patient whose treatment included radiotherapy and nephrectomy. This TCR was recovered from a woman aged 45-65 years with renal cell carcinoma.

The CDR3 loop reads CASSRLAGGYNEQFF. CDR3 DNA sequence: TGTGCCAGCAGCCGACTCGCGGGGGGTTACAATGAGCAGTTCTTC. The chain links TRBV5-6 to TRBJ2-1; the match to TRBD2 covers 8 bases. The length of the CDR3 is 15 residues. Trimming at V came to 4 bases and at J to 4 bases, leaving 7 bases not matched to a gene. Germline CDR1 and CDR2: SGHDT and YYEEEE. Looking up the rest from reference TRBV5-6 and TRBJ2-1 gives the full variable domain: DAGVTQSPTHLIKTRGQQVTLRCSPKSGHDTVSWYQQALGQGPQFIFQYYEEEERQRGNFPDRFSGHQFPNYSSELNVNALLLGDSALYLCASSRLAGGYNEQFFGPGTRLTVL.